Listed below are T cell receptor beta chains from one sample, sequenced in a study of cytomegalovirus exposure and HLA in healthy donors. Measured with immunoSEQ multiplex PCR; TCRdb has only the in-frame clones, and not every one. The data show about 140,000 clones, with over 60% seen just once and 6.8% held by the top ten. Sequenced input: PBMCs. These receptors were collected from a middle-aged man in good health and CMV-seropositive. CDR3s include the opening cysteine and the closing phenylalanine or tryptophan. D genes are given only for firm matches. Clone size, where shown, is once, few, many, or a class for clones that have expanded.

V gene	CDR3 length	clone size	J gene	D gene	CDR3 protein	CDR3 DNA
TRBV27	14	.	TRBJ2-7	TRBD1	CASSSTGGAYEQYF	TGTGCCAGCAGTTCGACAGGGGGCGCATACGAGCAGTACTTC
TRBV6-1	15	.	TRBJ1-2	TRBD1	CASSLQGDPNYGYTF	TGTGCCAGCAGTCTCCAGGGGGACCCTAACTATGGCTACACCTTC
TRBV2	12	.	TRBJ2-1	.	CASSEYYNEQFF	TGTGCCAGCAGTGAGTATTACAATGAGCAGTTCTTC
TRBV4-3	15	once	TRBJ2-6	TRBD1	CASSSDRSGANVLTF	TGCGCCAGCAGTTCGGACAGGTCTGGGGCCAACGTCCTGACTTTC
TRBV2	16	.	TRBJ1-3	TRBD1	CASMGRGQSSGNTIYF	TGTGCCAGCATGGGCCGGGGACAGAGCTCTGGAAACACCATATATTTT
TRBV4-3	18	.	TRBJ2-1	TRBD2	CASSQERLAGGRKDEQFF	TGCGCCAGCAGCCAAGAGCGTCTAGCGGGGGGGAGGAAGGATGAGCAGTTCTTC
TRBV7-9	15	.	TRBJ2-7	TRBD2	CASSPAGGLTYEQYF	TGTGCCAGCAGCCCGGCGGGAGGTTTAACCTACGAGCAGTACTTC
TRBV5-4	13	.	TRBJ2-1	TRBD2	CASRGGRVNEQFF	TGTGCCAGCAGGGGCGGGAGGGTCAATGAGCAGTTCTTC
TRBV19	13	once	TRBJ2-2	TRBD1	CASGDRVTGELFF	TGTGCCAGTGGGGACAGGGTGACCGGGGAGCTGTTTTTT
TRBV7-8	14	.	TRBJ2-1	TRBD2	CASSSPGLGNEQFF	TGTGCCAGCAGCTCACCGGGACTAGGTAATGAGCAGTTCTTC
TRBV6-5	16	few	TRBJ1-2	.	CASSYSRTAGTYGYTF	TGTGCCAGCAGTTACTCCCGCACGGCGGGGACTTATGGCTACACCTTC
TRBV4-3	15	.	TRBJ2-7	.	CASSQDRAGPYEQYF	TGCGCCAGCAGCCAAGATCGTGCGGGACCCTACGAGCAGTACTTC
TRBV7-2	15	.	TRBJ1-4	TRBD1	CASSLQGTANEKLFF	TGTGCCAGCAGCTTACAGGGGACAGCTAATGAAAAACTGTTTTTT
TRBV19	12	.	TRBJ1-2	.	CASSAAIYGYTF	TGTGCCAGTAGTGCGGCAATTTATGGCTACACCTTC
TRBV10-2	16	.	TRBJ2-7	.	CASSELVGSSGNEQYF	TGCGCCAGCAGTGAGTTGGTGGGGAGCTCGGGAAACGAGCAGTACTTC
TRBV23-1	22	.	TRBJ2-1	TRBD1	CASSQKPVKGTGQWDTYNEQFF	TGCGCCAGCAGTCAAAAACCCGTAAAAGGGACAGGTCAGTGGGATACCTACAATGAGCAGTTCTTC
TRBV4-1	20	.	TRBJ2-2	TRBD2	CASSQEGARLAGQNTGELFF	TGCGCCAGCAGCCAAGAGGGGGCGAGACTAGCGGGACAAAACACCGGGGAGCTGTTTTTT
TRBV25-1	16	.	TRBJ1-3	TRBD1	CASSEYGTGGGNTIYF	TGTGCCAGCAGTGAATATGGAACAGGGGGCGGAAACACCATATATTTT
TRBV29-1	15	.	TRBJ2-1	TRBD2	CSVEGAGGPLNEQFF	TGCAGCGTTGAAGGGGCGGGAGGGCCTTTAAATGAGCAGTTCTTC
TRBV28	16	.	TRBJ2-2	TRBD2	CASSLFASGNTGELFF	TGTGCCAGCAGTTTATTCGCTAGCGGCAACACCGGGGAGCTGTTTTTT
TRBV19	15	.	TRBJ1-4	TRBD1	CASSTGGTPSEKLFF	TGTGCCAGTAGTACAGGGGGAACCCCAAGTGAAAAACTGTTTTTT
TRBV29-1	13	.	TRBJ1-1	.	CSVDKGPNTEAFF	TGCAGCGTTGATAAGGGGCCGAACACTGAAGCTTTCTTT
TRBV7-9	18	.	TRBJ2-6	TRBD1	CASSSGQGASSGANVLTF	TGTGCCAGCAGCTCGGGACAGGGGGCCTCCTCTGGGGCCAACGTCCTGACTTTC
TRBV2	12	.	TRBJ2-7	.	CASLDRDYEQYF	TGTGCCAGCCTAGACAGAGACTACGAGCAGTACTTC
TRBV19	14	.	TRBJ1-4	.	CASRREGSVEKLFF	TGTGCCAGTAGACGAGAGGGTTCGGTTGAAAAACTGTTTTTT
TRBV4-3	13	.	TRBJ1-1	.	CASSPGQNTEAFF	TGCGCCAGCAGTCCAGGACAGAACACTGAAGCTTTCTTT
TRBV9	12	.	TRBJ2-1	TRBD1	CASSGDRVSRFF	TGTGCCAGCAGCGGCGACAGGGTATCGCGGTTCTTC
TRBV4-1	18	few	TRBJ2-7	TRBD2	CASSQVRIAGSISYEQYF	TGCGCCAGCAGCCAAGTACGAATAGCGGGGTCCATCTCCTACGAGCAGTACTTC
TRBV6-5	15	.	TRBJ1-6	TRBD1	CASSYVAGGNSPLHF	TGTGCCAGCAGTTACGTTGCAGGGGGTAATTCACCCCTCCACTTT
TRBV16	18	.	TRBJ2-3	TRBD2	CASSQSRTTEREGDTQYF	TGTGCCAGCAGCCAATCCCGGACTACCGAGCGGGAGGGCGATACGCAGTATTTT
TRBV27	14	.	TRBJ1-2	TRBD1	CASSPGTGEFGYTF	TGTGCCAGCAGTCCCGGGACAGGGGAATTCGGCTACACCTTC
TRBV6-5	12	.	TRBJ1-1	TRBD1	CASTKTGGEAFF	TGTGCCAGCACCAAGACAGGGGGTGAAGCTTTCTTT
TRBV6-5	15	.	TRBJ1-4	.	CASSYSRFSNEKLFF	TGTGCCAGCAGTTACTCTCGGTTTTCGAATGAAAAACTGTTTTTT
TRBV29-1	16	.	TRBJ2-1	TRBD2	CSVDIAGVSLFDEQFF	TGCAGCGTTGACATAGCGGGAGTTTCCCTCTTCGATGAGCAGTTCTTC
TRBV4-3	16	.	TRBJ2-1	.	CASSHRVWGTYNEQFF	TGCGCCAGCAGCCACCGGGTGTGGGGGACTTACAATGAGCAGTTCTTC
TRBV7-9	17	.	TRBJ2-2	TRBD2	CASTLGLAGGLAGELFF	TGTGCCAGCACCCTGGGGCTAGCGGGAGGGCTCGCCGGGGAGCTGTTTTTT
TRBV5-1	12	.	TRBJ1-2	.	CASREQGPGYTF	TGCGCCAGCAGAGAACAGGGTCCAGGCTACACCTTC
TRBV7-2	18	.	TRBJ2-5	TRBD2	CASSLPRTSGGAGETQYF	TGTGCCAGCAGCTTACCTCGGACTAGCGGGGGGGCAGGAGAGACCCAGTACTTC
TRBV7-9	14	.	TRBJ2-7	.	CASSPDSFPYEQYF	TGTGCCAGCAGCCCGGACAGTTTTCCCTACGAGCAGTACTTC
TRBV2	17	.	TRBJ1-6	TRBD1	CASSEADRAPSNSPLHF	TGTGCCAGCAGTGAAGCGGACAGGGCGCCCTCAAATTCACCCCTCCACTTT
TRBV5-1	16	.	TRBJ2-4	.	CASSLVPQGSQNIQYF	TGCGCCAGCAGCTTGGTCCCCCAGGGATCGCAAAACATTCAGTACTTC
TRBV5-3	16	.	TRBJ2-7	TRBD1	CARSLTGTGGPYEQYF	TGTGCCAGAAGCTTGACCGGGACAGGGGGACCCTACGAGCAGTACTTC
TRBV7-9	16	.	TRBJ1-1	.	CASRLTLGSMNTEAFF	TGTGCCAGCAGGCTGACTCTCGGCAGCATGAACACTGAAGCTTTCTTT
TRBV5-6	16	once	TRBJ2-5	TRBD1	CASRRQGAQVQETQYF	TGTGCCAGCAGACGGCAGGGGGCGCAGGTACAAGAGACCCAGTACTTC
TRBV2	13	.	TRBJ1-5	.	CASNRDGNQPQHF	TGTGCCAGTAACAGGGATGGCAATCAGCCCCAGCATTTT